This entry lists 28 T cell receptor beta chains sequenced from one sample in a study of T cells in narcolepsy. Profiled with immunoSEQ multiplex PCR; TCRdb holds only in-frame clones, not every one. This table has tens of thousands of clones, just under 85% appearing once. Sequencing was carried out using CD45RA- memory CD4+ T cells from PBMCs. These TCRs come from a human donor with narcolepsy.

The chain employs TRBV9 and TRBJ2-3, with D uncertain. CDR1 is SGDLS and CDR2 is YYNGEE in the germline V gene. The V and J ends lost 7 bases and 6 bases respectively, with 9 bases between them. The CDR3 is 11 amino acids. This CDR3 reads CASGPGDTQYF. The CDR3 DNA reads TGTGCCAGCGGACCTGGGGATACGCAGTATTTT.

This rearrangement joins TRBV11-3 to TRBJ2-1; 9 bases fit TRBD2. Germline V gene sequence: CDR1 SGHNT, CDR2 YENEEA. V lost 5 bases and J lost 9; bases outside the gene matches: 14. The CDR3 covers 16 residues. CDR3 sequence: CASSATSGAGGGEQFF. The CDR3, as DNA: TGTGCCAGCAGCGCGACTAGCGGAGCTGGGGGGGGTGAGCAGTTCTTC.

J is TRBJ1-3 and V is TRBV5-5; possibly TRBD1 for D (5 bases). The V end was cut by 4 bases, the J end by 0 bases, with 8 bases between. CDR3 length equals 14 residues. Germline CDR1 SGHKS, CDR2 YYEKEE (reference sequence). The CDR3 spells CASSIGVSGNTIYF. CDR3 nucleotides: TGTGCCAGCAGCATAGGGGTCTCTGGAAACACCATATATTTT.

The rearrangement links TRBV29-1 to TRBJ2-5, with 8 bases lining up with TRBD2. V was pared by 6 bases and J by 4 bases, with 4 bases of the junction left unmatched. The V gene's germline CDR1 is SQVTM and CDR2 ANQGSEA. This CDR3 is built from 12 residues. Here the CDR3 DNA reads TGCAGCGTCGCTAGCGGGCCAGAGACCCAGTACTTC. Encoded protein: CSVASGPETQYF.

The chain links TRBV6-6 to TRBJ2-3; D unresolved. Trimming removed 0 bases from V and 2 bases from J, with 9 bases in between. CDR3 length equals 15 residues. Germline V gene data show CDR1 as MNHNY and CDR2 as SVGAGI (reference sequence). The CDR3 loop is CASSYSEFLTDTQYF. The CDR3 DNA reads TGTGCCAGCAGTTACTCAGAATTCCTCACAGATACGCAGTATTTT.

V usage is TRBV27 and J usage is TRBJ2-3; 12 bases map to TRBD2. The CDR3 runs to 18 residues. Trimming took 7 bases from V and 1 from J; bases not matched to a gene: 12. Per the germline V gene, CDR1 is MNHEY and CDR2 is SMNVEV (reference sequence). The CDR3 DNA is TGTGCCAGCAAATTCACTAGCGGGAGGTTCGATGGCACAGATACGCAGTATTTT. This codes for CASKFTSGRFDGTDTQYF.

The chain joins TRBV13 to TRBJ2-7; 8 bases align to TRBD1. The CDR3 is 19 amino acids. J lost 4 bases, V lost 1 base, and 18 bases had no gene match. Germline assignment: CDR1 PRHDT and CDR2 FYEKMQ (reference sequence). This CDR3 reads CASSLAQGANIGLGYEQYF. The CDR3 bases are TGTGCCAGCAGCTTAGCGCAGGGGGCGAACATAGGGCTTGGGTACGAGCAGTACTTC.

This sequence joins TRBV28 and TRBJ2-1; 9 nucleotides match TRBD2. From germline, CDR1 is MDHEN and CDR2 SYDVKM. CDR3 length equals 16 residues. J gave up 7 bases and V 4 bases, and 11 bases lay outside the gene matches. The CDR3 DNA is TGTGCCAGCAGTTGGAAGGGGCTAGCGGGAAGGAATGAGCAGTTCTTC. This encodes CASSWKGLAGRNEQFF.

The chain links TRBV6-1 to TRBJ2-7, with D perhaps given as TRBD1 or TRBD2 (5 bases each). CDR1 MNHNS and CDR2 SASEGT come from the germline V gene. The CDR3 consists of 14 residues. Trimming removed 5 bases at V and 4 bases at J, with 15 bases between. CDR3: CASSLGPVRYEQYF. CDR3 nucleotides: TGTGCCAGCAGTCTGGGACCAGTTCGGTACGAGCAGTACTTC.

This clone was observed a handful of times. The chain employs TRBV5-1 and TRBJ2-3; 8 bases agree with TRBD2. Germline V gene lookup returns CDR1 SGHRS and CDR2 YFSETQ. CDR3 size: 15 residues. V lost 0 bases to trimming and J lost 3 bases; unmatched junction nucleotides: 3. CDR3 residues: CASSLDGTSTDTQYF. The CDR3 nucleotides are TGCGCCAGCAGCTTGGATGGGACTAGTACAGATACGCAGTATTTT.

The chain's CDR3 is CASSSLSSFQPQHF. The CDR3 coding sequence is TGTGCCAGCAGCTCTTTATCGAGCTTTCAGCCCCAGCATTTT. V and J are TRBV11-2 and TRBJ1-5; D is ambiguous. Germline CDR1 is SGHAT and CDR2 is FQNNGV. This CDR3 has 14 residues. Trimming stripped 4 bases from V and 6 bases from J, with 13 bases between.

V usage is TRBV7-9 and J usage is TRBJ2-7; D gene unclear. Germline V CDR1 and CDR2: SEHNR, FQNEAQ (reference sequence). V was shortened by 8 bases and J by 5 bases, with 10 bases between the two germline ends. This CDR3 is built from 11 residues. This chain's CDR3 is CASGRFNEQYF. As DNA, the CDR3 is TGTGCCAGCGGTCGGTTCAACGAGCAGTACTTC.

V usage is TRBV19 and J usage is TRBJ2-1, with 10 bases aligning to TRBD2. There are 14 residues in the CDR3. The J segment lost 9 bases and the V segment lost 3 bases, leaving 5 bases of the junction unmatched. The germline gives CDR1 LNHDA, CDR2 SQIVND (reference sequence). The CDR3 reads CASSILAGAFEQFF. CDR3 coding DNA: TGTGCCAGTAGTATTCTAGCGGGAGCTTTTGAGCAGTTCTTC.

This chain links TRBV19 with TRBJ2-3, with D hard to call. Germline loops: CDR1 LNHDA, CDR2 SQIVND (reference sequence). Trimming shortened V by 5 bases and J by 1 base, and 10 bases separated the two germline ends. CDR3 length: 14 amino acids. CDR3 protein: CASSPLWGTDTQYF. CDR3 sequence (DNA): TGTGCCAGTAGTCCACTTTGGGGCACAGATACGCAGTATTTT.

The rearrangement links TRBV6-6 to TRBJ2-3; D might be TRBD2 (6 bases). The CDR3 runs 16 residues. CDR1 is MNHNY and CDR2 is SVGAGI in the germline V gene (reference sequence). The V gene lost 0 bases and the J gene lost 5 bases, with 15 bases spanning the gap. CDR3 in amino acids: CASSYSSAGGVDTQYF. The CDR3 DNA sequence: TGTGCCAGCAGTTACTCTTCGGCCGGAGGGGTAGATACGCAGTATTTT.

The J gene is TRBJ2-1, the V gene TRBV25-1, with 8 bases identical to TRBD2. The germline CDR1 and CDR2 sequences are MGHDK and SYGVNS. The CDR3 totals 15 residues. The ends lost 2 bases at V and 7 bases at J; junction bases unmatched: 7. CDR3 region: CASSENSGSRNEQFF. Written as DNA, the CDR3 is TGTGCCAGCAGTGAAAACAGCGGGAGTCGGAATGAGCAGTTCTTC. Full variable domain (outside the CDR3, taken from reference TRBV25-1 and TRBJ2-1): EADIYQTPRYLVIGTGKKITLECSQTMGHDKMYWYQQDPGMELHLIHYSYGVNSTEKGDLSSESTVSRIRTEHFPLTLESARPSHTSQYLCASSENSGSRNEQFFGPGTRLTVL.

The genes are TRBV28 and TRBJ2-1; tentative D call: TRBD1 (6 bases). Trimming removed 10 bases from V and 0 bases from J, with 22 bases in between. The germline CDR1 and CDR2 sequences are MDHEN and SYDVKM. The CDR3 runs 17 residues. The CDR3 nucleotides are TGTGCCACCACGTCCGCCGGACAGACGAGCTCCTACAATGAGCAGTTCTTC. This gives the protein CATTSAGQTSSYNEQFF.

The CDR3 DNA reads as TGTGCCAGCAGCTTACGTGCGGCGGGACGGACCTACAATGAGCAGTTCTTC. Protein product: CASSLRAAGRTYNEQFF. V is TRBV7-8 and J is TRBJ2-1; maybe TRBD2 (6 bases). The CDR3 is 17 residues long. Germline CDR1 and CDR2: SGHVS and FQNEAQ. Trimming pared 2 bases from V and 2 bases from J, leaving 16 bases between.

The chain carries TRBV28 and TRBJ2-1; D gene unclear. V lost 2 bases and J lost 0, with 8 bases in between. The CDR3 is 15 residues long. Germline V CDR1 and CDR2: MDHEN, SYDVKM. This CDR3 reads CASSLLRSSYNEQFF. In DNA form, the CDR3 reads TGTGCCAGCAGTTTACTCCGGAGCTCCTACAATGAGCAGTTCTTC.

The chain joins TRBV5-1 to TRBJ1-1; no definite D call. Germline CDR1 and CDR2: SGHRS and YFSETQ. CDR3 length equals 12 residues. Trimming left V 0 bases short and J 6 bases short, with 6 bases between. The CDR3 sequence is CASSLGKSEAFF. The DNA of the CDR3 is TGCGCCAGCAGCTTGGGGAAGTCTGAAGCTTTCTTT.

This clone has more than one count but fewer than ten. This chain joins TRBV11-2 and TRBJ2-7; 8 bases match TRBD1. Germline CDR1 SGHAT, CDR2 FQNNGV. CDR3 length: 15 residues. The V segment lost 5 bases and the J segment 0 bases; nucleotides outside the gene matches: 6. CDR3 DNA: TGTGCCAGCAGCCCCGGACAGGGAAGCTCCTACGAGCAGTACTTC. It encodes CASSPGQGSSYEQYF.

The CDR3, as DNA: TGCGCCAGCAGCTTGATGACAGCGAAAATACAAGAGACCCAGTACTTC. Protein: CASSLMTAKIQETQYF. The rearrangement uses TRBV5-1 and TRBJ2-5, with D possibly matching TRBD1 (5 bases). This CDR3 region has 16 residues. Germline loops: CDR1 SGHRS, CDR2 YFSETQ. The V gene lost 1 base and the J gene lost 2 bases, with 15 bases spanning the gap.

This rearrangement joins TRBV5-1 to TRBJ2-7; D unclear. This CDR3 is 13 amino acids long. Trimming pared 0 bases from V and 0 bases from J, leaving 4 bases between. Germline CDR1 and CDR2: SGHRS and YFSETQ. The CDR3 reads CASSLGRSYEQYF. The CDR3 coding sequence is TGCGCCAGCAGCTTGGGTCGCTCCTACGAGCAGTACTTC.

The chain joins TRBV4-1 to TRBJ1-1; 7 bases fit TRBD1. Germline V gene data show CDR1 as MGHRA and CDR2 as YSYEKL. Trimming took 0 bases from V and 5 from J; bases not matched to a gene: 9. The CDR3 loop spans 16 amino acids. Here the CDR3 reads CASSQDKRQGGTEAFF. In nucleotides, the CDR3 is TGCGCCAGCAGCCAAGATAAACGACAGGGTGGAACTGAAGCTTTCTTT.

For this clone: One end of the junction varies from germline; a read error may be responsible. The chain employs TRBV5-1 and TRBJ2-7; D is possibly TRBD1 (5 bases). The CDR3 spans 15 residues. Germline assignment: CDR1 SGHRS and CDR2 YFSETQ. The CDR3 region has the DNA TGCGCCAGCAGTTTGGAATCCCCAGGGCGGACCGAGCAGTACTTC. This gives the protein CASSLESPGRTEQYF. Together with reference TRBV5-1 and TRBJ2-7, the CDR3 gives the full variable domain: KAGVTQTPRYLIKTRGQQVTLSCSPISGHRSVSWYQQTPGQGLQFLFEYFSETQRNKGNFPGRFSGRQFSNSRSEMNVSTLELGDSALYLCASSLESPGRTEQYFGPGTRLTVT.

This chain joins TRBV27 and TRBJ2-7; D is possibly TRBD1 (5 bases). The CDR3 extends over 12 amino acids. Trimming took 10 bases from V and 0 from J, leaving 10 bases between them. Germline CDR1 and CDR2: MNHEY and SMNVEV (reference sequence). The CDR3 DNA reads TGTGCCACCACCGACAGCTCCTACGAGCAGTACTTC. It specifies CATTDSSYEQYF.

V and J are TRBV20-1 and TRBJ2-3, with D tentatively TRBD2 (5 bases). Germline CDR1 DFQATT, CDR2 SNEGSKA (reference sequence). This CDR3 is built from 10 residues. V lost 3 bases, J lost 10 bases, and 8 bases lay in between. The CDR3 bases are TGCAGTGCTAGCGCGGGTCCGCAGTATTTT. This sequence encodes CSASAGPQYF.

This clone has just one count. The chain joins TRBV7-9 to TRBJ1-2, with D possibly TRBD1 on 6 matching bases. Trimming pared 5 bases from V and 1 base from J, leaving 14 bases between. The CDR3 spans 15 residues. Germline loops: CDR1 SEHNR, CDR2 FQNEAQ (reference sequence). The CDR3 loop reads CASSTDSRLNYGYTF. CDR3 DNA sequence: TGTGCCAGCAGCACGGACAGCCGTCTTAACTATGGCTACACCTTC.